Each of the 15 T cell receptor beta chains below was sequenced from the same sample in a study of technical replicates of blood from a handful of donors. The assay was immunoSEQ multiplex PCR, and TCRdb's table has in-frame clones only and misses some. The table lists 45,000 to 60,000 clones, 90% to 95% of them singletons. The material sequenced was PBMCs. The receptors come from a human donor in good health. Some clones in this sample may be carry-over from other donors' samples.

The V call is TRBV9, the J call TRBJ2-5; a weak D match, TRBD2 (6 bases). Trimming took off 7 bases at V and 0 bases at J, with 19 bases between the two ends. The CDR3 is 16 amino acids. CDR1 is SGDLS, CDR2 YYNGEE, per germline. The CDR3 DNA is TGTGCCAGCGGAAGAGGCTTAGCGGCGAACCAAGAGACCCAGTACTTC. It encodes CASGRGLAANQETQYF.

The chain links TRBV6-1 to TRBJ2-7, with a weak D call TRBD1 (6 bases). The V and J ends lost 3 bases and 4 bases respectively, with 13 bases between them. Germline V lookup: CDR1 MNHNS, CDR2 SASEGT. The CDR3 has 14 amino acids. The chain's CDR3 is CASSDNQGPYEQYF. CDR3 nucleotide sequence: TGTGCCAGCAGTGACAACCAGGGGCCGTACGAGCAGTACTTC.

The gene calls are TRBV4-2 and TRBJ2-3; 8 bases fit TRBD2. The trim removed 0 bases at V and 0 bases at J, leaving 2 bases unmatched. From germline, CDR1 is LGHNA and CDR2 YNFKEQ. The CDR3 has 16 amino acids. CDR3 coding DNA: TGTGCCAGCAGCCAAGACCCGGGGGGGAGCACAGATACGCAGTATTTT. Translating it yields CASSQDPGGSTDTQYF.

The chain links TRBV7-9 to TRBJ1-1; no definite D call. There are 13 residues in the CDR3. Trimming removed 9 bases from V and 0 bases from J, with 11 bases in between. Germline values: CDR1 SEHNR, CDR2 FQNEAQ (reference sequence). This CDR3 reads CASEFEVNTEAFF. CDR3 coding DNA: TGTGCCAGTGAGTTTGAGGTGAACACTGAAGCTTTCTTT. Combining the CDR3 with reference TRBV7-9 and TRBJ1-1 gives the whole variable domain DTGVSQNPRHKITKRGQNVTFRCDPISEHNRLYWYRQTLGQGPEFLTYFQNEAQLEKSRLLSDRFSAERPKGSFSTLEIQRTEQGDSAMYLCASEFEVNTEAFFGQGTRLTVV.

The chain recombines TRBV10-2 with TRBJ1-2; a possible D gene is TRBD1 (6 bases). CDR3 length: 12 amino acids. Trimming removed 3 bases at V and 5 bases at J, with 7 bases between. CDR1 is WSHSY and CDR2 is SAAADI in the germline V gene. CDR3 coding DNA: TGCGCCAGCAGTGAACAGGGTTATGGCTACACCTTC. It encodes CASSEQGYGYTF.

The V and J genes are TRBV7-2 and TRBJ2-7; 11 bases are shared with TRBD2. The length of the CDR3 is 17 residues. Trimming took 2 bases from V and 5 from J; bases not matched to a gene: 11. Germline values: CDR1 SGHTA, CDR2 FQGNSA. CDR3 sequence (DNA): TGTGCCAGCAGCTTAAAATGGGGTAGCGGGAGGGCCAACGAGCAGTACTTC. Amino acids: CASSLKWGSGRANEQYF.

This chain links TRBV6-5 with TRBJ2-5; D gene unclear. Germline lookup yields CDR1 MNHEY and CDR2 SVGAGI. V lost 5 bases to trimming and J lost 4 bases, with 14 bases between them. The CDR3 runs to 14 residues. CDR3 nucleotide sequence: TGTGCCAGCAGTCCACCCGCGACAAGAGAGACCCAGTACTTC. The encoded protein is CASSPPATRETQYF.

CDR3 coding DNA: TGTGCCAGCAGCCCCGGACTAGCCGCCACCGGGGAGCTGTTTTTT. Translating it yields CASSPGLAATGELFF. J is TRBJ2-2 and V is TRBV7-2; 8 nucleotides match TRBD2. The CDR3 totals 15 residues. V lost 5 bases and J lost 4; bases outside the gene matches: 6. Germline loops: CDR1 SGHTA, CDR2 FQGNSA.

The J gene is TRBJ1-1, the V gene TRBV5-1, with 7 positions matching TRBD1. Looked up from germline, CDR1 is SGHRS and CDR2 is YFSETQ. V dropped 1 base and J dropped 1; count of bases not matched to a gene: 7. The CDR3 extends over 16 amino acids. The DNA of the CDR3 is TGCGCCAGCAGCTTGACAGGGGCCGGCGGGAACACTGAAGCTTTCTTT. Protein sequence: CASSLTGAGGNTEAFF.

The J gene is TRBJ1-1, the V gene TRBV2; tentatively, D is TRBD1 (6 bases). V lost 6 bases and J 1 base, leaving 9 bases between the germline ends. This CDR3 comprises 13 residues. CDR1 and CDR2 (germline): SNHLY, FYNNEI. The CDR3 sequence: CASRGHTNTEAFF. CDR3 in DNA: TGTGCCAGCAGGGGACATACGAACACTGAAGCTTTCTTT.

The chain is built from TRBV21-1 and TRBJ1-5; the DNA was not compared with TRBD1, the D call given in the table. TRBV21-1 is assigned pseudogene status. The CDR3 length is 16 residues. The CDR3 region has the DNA TGTGCCAGCAGCAAATCGGACAGGGGCGGCAATCAGCCCCAGCATTTT. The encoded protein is CASSKSDRGGNQPQHF.

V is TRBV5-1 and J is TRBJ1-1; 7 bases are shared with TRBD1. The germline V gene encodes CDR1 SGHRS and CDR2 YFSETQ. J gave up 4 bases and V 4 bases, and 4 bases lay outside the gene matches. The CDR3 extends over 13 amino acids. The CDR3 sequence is CASSRQGGTEAFF. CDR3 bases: TGCGCCAGCAGCCGTCAGGGGGGCACTGAAGCTTTCTTT.

The CDR3 DNA sequence: TGTGCCAGCAGCGTAGGGTTGGACAGGGTAGGGGAGCAGTACTTC. It codes for CASSVGLDRVGEQYF. The chain links TRBV9 to TRBJ2-7, with TRBD1 matching 8 bases. The V segment lost 0 bases and the J segment 7 bases; nucleotides outside the gene matches: 9. Looked up from germline, CDR1 is SGDLS and CDR2 is YYNGEE. The CDR3 contains 15 residues.

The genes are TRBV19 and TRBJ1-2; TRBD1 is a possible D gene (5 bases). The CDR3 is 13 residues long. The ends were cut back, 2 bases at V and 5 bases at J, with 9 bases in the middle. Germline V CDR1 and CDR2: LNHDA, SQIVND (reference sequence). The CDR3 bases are TGTGCCAGTAGTATATGGGGGGAGTATGGCTACACCTTC. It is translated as CASSIWGEYGYTF.

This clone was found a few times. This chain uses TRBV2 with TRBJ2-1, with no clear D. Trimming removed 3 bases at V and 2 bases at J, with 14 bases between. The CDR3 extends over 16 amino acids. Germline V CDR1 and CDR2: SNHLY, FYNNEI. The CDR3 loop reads CASSDPKTTAYNEQFF. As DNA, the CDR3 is TGTGCCAGCAGTGACCCTAAAACCACAGCCTACAATGAGCAGTTCTTC.